This T cell receptor beta chain was captured by sequencing in a study of shared clonotypes between healthy human individuals. Regarding the study as a whole: It was only blood that was sampled, and tissue repertoires likely differ.

Naive CD8 cells comprised CD45RO-negative, CCR7-positively selected cells, excluding terminally differentiated effector memory CD45RA+ cells. Healthy HIV-negative adults without recent acute infections or vaccinations served as donors. Only in-frame clones appear in the TCRdb table, and some are missing; sequencing was by immunoSEQ multiplex PCR. The sample contains approximately 810,000 clones, roughly 92% of which appear only once. For this clone: The antigen remains unidentified.

The CDR3 runs to 15 residues. The germline V gene encodes CDR1 SEHNR and CDR2 FQNEAQ (reference sequence). V lost 7 bases to trimming and J lost 2 bases; unmatched junction nucleotides: 8. This TCR came from a man aged 25 to 40 in good health. Sequencing was done on a sample of naive CD8+ T cells sorted from blood. The V and J genes are TRBV7-9 and TRBJ2-5, with 9 bases lining up with TRBD1. CDR3 in DNA: TGTGCCAGCAACTACCCGGACAGGGGACAAGAGACCCAGTACTTC. It specifies CASNYPDRGQETQYF. Together with reference TRBV7-9 and TRBJ2-5, the CDR3 gives the full variable domain: DTGVSQNPRHKITKRGQNVTFRCDPISEHNRLYWYRQTLGQGPEFLTYFQNEAQLEKSRLLSDRFSAERPKGSFSTLEIQRTEQGDSAMYLCASNYPDRGQETQYFGPGTRLLVL.